These 25 T cell receptor beta chains were sequenced from one sample in a study of blood T cell repertoires in COVID-19. TCRdb keeps only in-frame clones here, not all; method: immunoSEQ multiplex PCR. The data hold 200,000 to 250,000 clones, with around 86% observed a single time. The material sequenced was peripheral blood. These receptors were taken from a man older than 75 with acute or convalescent COVID-19.

The chain carries TRBV15 and TRBJ2-7; tentative D call: TRBD2 (5 bases). This CDR3 region has 15 residues. Trimming pared 0 bases from V and 2 bases from J, leaving 11 bases between. Germline loops: CDR1 LNHNV, CDR2 YYDKDF (reference sequence). This CDR3 is CATSREREPTYEQYV. CDR3 coding DNA: TGTGCCACCAGCAGAGAAAGGGAGCCGACCTACGAGCAGTACGTC.

The V gene is TRBV30, the J gene TRBJ1-1; 12 bases are a match to TRBD1. This CDR3 region has 21 residues. The V gene's germline CDR1 is GTSNPN and CDR2 SVGIG (reference sequence). Germline trimming cut 0 bases from V and 1 base from J; bases unmatched to any gene: 18. The chain's CDR3 is CAWSVRHRGQGASFTNTEAFF. As DNA, the CDR3 is TGTGCCTGGAGTGTACGACATCGGGGACAGGGGGCGAGCTTTACGAACACTGAAGCTTTCTTT.

This clone was counted a few times. The chain is built from TRBV21-1 and TRBJ1-5. TRBV21-1 is reported as a pseudogene. CDR3 length equals 17 residues. In DNA, the CDR3 is TGTGCCAGCAGCAAACGCCGCAGGGAGGGGTGGGATCAGCCCCAGCATTTT. This codes for CASSKRRREGWDQPQHF.

The rearrangement links TRBV18 to TRBJ1-2, with TRBD1 identical over 9 bases. The CDR3 covers 12 residues. Per germline, CDR1 KGHSH and CDR2 LQKENI. Unmatched junction bases numbered 2, after V lost 6 bases and J lost 6 bases. The CDR3 reads CASSRQGDGYTF. The CDR3 DNA reads TGTGCCAGCTCCCGACAGGGGGATGGCTACACCTTC.

The V gene is TRBV7-2, the J gene TRBJ2-3; 8 nucleotides align to TRBD2. Germline V gives CDR1 SGHTA, CDR2 FQGNSA. V lost 7 bases and J lost 0; bases outside the gene matches: 9. The CDR3 consists of 16 residues. CDR3 DNA: TGTGCCAGCAACCTTGCCCTAGCGGGTAGCACAGATACGCAGTATTTT. Translating gives CASNLALAGSTDTQYF.

The chain uses TRBV19 and TRBJ2-1; D perhaps matches TRBD2 (6 bases). There are 13 residues in the CDR3. V shed 3 bases and J shed 7 bases, with 10 bases lying between them. Germline V gene sequence: CDR1 LNHDA, CDR2 SQIVND (reference sequence). The CDR3 loop reads CASSIPGRNEQFF. As DNA, the CDR3 is TGTGCCAGTAGTATCCCAGGGAGGAATGAGCAGTTCTTC.

The gene calls are TRBV10-3 and TRBJ2-7, with D maybe TRBD1 (6 bases). The germline V and J ends were trimmed by 4 bases and 6 bases, with 10 bases remaining between them. Germline CDR1 is ENHRY and CDR2 is SYGVKD. The CDR3 sequence is 12 residues long. The CDR3 DNA reads TGTGCCATCAGTGGCGACAGGCGCGAGCAGTACTTC. Amino acids: CAISGDRREQYF.

The J gene is TRBJ2-5, the V gene TRBV7-9; D not certain. CDR1 is SEHNR, CDR2 FQNEAQ, per germline (reference sequence). Between the trimmed V and J ends, which lost 1 base and 0 bases, there was a span of 12 bases. The CDR3 is 16 amino acids. CDR3 sequence reads: CASSLGPRPYQETQYF. The CDR3, as DNA: TGTGCCAGCAGCTTAGGCCCCAGGCCGTACCAAGAGACCCAGTACTTC.

V is TRBV20-1 and J is TRBJ1-5; D remains ambiguous. Trimming stripped 3 bases from V and 3 bases from J, with 15 bases between. Germline V CDR1 and CDR2: DFQATT, SNEGSKA (reference sequence). The CDR3 consists of 15 residues. The CDR3 loop is CSASIFTGSNQPQHF. In nucleotides, the CDR3 is TGCAGTGCTAGTATTTTTACGGGTTCCAATCAGCCCCAGCATTTT.

This clone was seen only a few times. This rearrangement joins TRBV29-1 to TRBJ1-4; 9 nucleotides match TRBD1. This CDR3 is 15 amino acids long. Germline V gene lookup returns CDR1 SQVTM and CDR2 ANQGSEA. The junction had 12 bases not matched to a gene; V was cut back by 5 bases and J by 8 bases. Written as DNA, the CDR3 is TGCAGCGTTACCTCCCCCGGGACAGGGAAGGAAAAACTGTTTTTT. It is translated as CSVTSPGTGKEKLFF. The full variable domain, rest sourced from reference TRBV29-1 and TRBJ1-4, is SAVISQKPSRDICQRGTSLTIQCQVDSQVTMMFWYRQQPGQSLTLIATANQGSEATYESGFVIDKFPISRPNLTFSTLTVSNMSPEDSSIYLCSVTSPGTGKEKLFFGSGTQLSVL.

This clone occurred a few times. This chain joins TRBV5-5 and TRBJ1-2, with D tentatively TRBD1 (6 bases). The CDR3 has 17 amino acids. The V and J ends lost 3 bases and 5 bases respectively, with 23 bases between them. The germline V gene encodes CDR1 SGHKS and CDR2 YYEKEE (reference sequence). The CDR3 DNA reads as TGTGCCAGCAGCTCCCCCTCGACTCAAAACAGGGCTTATGGCTACACCTTC. Protein product: CASSSPSTQNRAYGYTF.

This chain connects TRBV5-1 to TRBJ2-1, with D tentatively TRBD2 (6 bases). This CDR3 contains 16 residues. Trimming removed 1 base at V and 3 bases at J, with 14 bases between. The germline V gene has CDR1 SGHRS and CDR2 YFSETQ. This CDR3 reads CASSLRGTAGYNEQFF. The CDR3 bases are TGCGCCAGCAGCTTGCGCGGGACGGCCGGCTACAATGAGCAGTTCTTC.

This clone was recorded once. CDR3 in DNA: TGTGCCAGCAGTACCGGGACAGGGGGTTCGAACACCGGGGAGCTGTTTTTT. This gives the protein CASSTGTGGSNTGELFF. The chain recombines TRBV6-4 with TRBJ2-2; 11 nucleotides agree with TRBD1. The V segment lost 5 bases and the J segment 0 bases; nucleotides outside the gene matches: 5. This CDR3 has 17 residues. CDR1 and CDR2 (germline): MRHNA, SNTAGT.

This rearrangement joins TRBV6-5 to TRBJ1-3, with D hard to call. The length of the CDR3 is 13 residues. Trimming took 0 bases from V and 4 from J, leaving 4 bases between them. CDR1 and CDR2 from the germline V gene are MNHEY and SVGAGI. Written as DNA, the CDR3 is TGTGCCAGCAGTTACTCCTACGGAAACACCATATATTTT. Residues: CASSYSYGNTIYF.

This chain links TRBV11-2 with TRBJ2-1; perhaps TRBD1 as D (6 bases). Trimming shortened V by 8 bases and J by 4 bases, and 18 bases separated the two germline ends. The CDR3 loop spans 15 amino acids. Germline CDR1 and CDR2: SGHAT and FQNNGV. CDR3 bases: TGTGCCAGCCTACGCGTCAGGGGTGTTTACAATGAGCAGTTCTTC. Its protein is CASLRVRGVYNEQFF.

The chain links TRBV5-5 to TRBJ2-1; tentative D call: TRBD2 (6 bases). V shed 4 bases and J shed 7 bases, with 18 bases lying between them. The CDR3 sequence is 15 residues long. Per the germline V gene, CDR1 is SGHKS and CDR2 is YYEKEE (reference sequence). The CDR3 here is CASSGRGGAGNEQFF. CDR3 in DNA: TGTGCCAGCAGCGGGCGTGGAGGGGCTGGGAATGAGCAGTTCTTC.

This chain links TRBV7-6 with TRBJ2-2; 7 bases map to TRBD1. This CDR3 comprises 16 residues. V shed 5 bases and J 4 bases; nucleotides not matched to a gene: 10. CDR1 is SGHVS and CDR2 is FNYEAQ in the germline V gene. CDR3 in amino acids: CASSTGQVGSTGELFF. DNA for the CDR3: TGTGCCAGCAGCACCGGACAGGTGGGGTCCACCGGGGAGCTGTTTTTT.

The J gene is TRBJ1-1, the V gene TRBV12-3 or TRBV12-4, with 7 bases that match TRBD1. Trimming took 7 bases from V and 11 from J; bases not matched to a gene: 10. The CDR3 loop spans 12 amino acids. CDR3 nucleotides: TGTGCCAGCACCCCTAACACAGGGGCGGCTTTCTTT. Its translation is CASTPNTGAAFF.

CDR3 in DNA: TGTGCCAGTAGTAGGGCTTCAACTAATGAAAAACTGTTTTTT. This gives the protein CASSRASTNEKLFF. V and J are TRBV19 and TRBJ1-4; no reliable D call. V lost 4 bases, J lost 0 bases, and 6 bases lay in between. CDR1 and CDR2 from the germline V gene are LNHDA and SQIVND (reference sequence). The CDR3 extends over 14 amino acids.

This chain connects TRBV11-3 to TRBJ2-3; no clear D. Germline V gives CDR1 SGHNT, CDR2 YENEEA. CDR3 length: 13 residues. Trimming removed 2 bases at V and 4 bases at J, with 7 bases between. The CDR3 coding sequence is TGTGCCAGCAGCTTATTCGAGGCAGATACGCAGTATTTT. Protein: CASSLFEADTQYF.

A few counts support this clone. The chain recombines TRBV7-2 with TRBJ2-2; D is perhaps TRBD1 (5 bases). Germline V gene data show CDR1 as SGHTA and CDR2 as FQGNSA. The germline V and J ends were trimmed by 1 base and 7 bases, with 13 bases remaining between them. The CDR3 has 15 amino acids. CDR3 nucleotides: TGTGCCAGCAGCTTAGGGAAGGGGTTTGGCGGGGAGCTGTTTTTT. Its translation is CASSLGKGFGGELFF.

This CDR3 is CASSPGDRYNSPLHF. The CDR3 bases are TGTGCCAGCTCACCGGGGGACAGATATAATTCACCCCTCCACTTT. The gene calls are TRBV18 and TRBJ1-6; 7 bases align to TRBD1. Germline values: CDR1 KGHSH, CDR2 LQKENI. With 3 bases clipped from V and 4 bases from J, the junction kept 3 bases outside the gene matches. The CDR3 has 15 residues.

V is TRBV7-2 and J is TRBJ2-2, with D unclear. The CDR3 sequence is 14 residues long. From germline, CDR1 is SGHTA and CDR2 FQGNSA. Deletions cut 6 bases from V and 5 bases from J, with 13 bases between. As DNA, the CDR3 is TGTGCCAGCAGGGGCGATGGCCGGACCGGGGAGCTGTTTTTT. It is translated as CASRGDGRTGELFF. Based on the CDR3 plus reference TRBV7-2 and TRBJ2-2, the full variable domain is GAGVSQSPSNKVTEKGKDVELRCDPISGHTALYWYRQSLGQGLEFLIYFQGNSAPDKSGLPSDRFSAERTGGSVSTLTIQRTQQEDSAVYLCASRGDGRTGELFFGEGSRLTVL.

V and J are TRBV7-2 and TRBJ1-6, with 7 bases matching TRBD1. CDR3 size: 13 residues. Germline loops: CDR1 SGHTA, CDR2 FQGNSA. The V segment lost 5 bases and the J segment 7 bases; nucleotides outside the gene matches: 2. The DNA of the CDR3 is TGTGCCAGCAGCAGACAGGGAAATTCACCCCTCCACTTT. It translates to CASSRQGNSPLHF.

The CDR3: CASSLSLVRGQGNSPLHF. CDR3 sequence (DNA): TGTGCCAGCAGCTTATCTCTTGTGCGGGGACAGGGTAATTCACCCCTCCACTTT. The chain combines TRBV7-2 with TRBJ1-6; 9 nucleotides match TRBD1. The junction had 11 bases not matched to a gene; V was cut back by 2 bases and J by 6 bases. Germline-derived CDR1 and CDR2 are SGHTA and FQGNSA. CDR3 size: 18 residues. Supplemented by reference TRBV7-2 and TRBJ1-6, the full variable domain reads GAGVSQSPSNKVTEKGKDVELRCDPISGHTALYWYRQSLGQGLEFLIYFQGNSAPDKSGLPSDRFSAERTGGSVSTLTIQRTQQEDSAVYLCASSLSLVRGQGNSPLHFGNGTRLTVT.